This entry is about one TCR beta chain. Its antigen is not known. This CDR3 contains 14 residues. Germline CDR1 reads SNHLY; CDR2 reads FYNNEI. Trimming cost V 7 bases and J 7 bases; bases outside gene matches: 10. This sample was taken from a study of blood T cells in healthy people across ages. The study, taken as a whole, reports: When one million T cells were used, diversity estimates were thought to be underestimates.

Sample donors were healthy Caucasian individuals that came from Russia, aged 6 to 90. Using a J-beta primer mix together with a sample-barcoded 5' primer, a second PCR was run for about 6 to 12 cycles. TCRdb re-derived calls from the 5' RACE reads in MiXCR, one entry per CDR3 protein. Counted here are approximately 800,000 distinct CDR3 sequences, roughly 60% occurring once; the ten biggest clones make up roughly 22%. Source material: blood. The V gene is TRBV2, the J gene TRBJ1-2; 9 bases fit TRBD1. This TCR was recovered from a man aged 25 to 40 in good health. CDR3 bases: TGTGCCAGCACCCCCGGGACAGGGTCGACTGGCTACACCTTC. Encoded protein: CASTPGTGSTGYTF.